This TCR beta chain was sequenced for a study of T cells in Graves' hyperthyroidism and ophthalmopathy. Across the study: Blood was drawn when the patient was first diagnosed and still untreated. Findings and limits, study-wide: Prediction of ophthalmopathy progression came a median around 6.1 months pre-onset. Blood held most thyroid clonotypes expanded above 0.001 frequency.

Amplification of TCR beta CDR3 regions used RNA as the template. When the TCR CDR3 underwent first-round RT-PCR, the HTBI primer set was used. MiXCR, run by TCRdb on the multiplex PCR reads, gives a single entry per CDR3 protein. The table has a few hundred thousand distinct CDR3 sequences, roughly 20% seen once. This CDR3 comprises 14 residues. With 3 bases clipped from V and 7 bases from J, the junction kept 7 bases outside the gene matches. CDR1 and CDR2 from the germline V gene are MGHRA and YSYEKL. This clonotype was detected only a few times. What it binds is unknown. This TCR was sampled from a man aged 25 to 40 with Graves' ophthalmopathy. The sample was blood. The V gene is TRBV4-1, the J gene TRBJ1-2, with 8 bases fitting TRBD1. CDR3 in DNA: TGCGCCAGCAGCCAGTTTGACAGGGGTGCTGGCTACACCTTC. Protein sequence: CASSQFDRGAGYTF.